This paragraph reports one T cell receptor (beta chain). What antigen it recognizes has not been identified. No quality values exist for individual bases; no much larger clone is one base distant. Other nucleotide sequences from this sample produce the same CDR3. The immunoSEQ Assay, a bias-controlled multiplex PCR, was used to amplify TCRbeta CDR3 regions from genomic DNA. Under the source paper's analysis protocol: The number of nucleated cells in each sample was estimated by amplification of reference gene primers within the assay. Sequence reads were collapsed and filtered to measure the absolute abundance of every unique TCRbeta CDR3 rearrangement. For each sample, productive Simpson clonality was calculated as the square root of Simpson's diversity index over productive rearrangements. TCRdb stores this immuneACCESS table with in-frame sequences only. Part of the clones is absent; in the studies checked, under half of the shortfall reflects unresolved V genes, and no reason is known for the rest. V, J and clone size are taken as reported in that table, and D and trimming were inferred from the DNA itself. This sample lists around 360,000 clones; approximately 89% were detected once. The ten biggest clones cover roughly 10% of the sample.

This sample stems from a study of blood T cell repertoires in COVID-19 (dated by TCRdb to about 2020). About the full investigation: Samples from collaborators originated in the United States, Italy and Spain and spanned both the acute and convalescent phases of COVID-19. A freely available public database, intended as a resource for researchers studying the immune response to SARS-CoV-2, is where the repertoires were released. Where available, HLA class I and class II types were taken from metadata supplied by the sample provider and were not determined by assay-based typing. The prospective study material was composed of cDNA or gDNA derived from T cells, B-cell-depleted T cells, or PBMCs. A de-identified subject ID, COVID-19 status, age in years and sex were almost always included in the sample metadata. Samples were obtained from the ongoing ImmuneRACE study (first 160 participants) and from 950 to 1,500 subjects provided by 6 global collaborators. Deeply sampled blood TCRbeta repertoires from subjects exposed to, actively infected with, or recovered from COVID-19 were included in the dataset. Points the paper makes about the study in general: The quantity of clinical and demographic metadata differed by source and by participant and was supplied without curation.

In Seattle, one collaborating source enrolled patients while the infection was active and tracked those patients longitudinally over the course of disease. Each collaborating institution followed its own protocols to collect whole blood in K2EDTA tubes. For TCRbeta analysis, collaborators shipped samples as frozen whole blood, isolated PBMCs, or DNA extracted from either of those sample types. Germline trimming: 8 bases from V, 2 bases from J; junction bases outside gene matches: 2. CDR1 and CDR2 are drawn from the germline V gene: MDHEN, SYDVKM. Including cysteine and phenylalanine, the CDR3 has 13 amino acids. The CDR3 DNA has 39 bases and is translated from base 1.

What was sequenced was peripheral blood. The sequence came from a woman aged 30 to 39 with COVID-19, enrolled during active disease. The sequence links TRBV28 to TRBJ2-7; TRBD2 lines up with 11 middle nucleotides. The CDR3 here reads CASGLAGAYEQYF. Read as DNA, the sequence is TGTGCCAGCGGACTAGCGGGCGCCTACGAGCAGTACTTC.